Listed below are T cell receptor beta chains from one sample, sequenced in a study of tumor and adjacent non-tumor tissue in lung cancer. TCRdb re-analysed the multiplex PCR reads in MiXCR, keeping a single row per CDR3 protein. The sample includes about 98,000 distinct CDR3 sequences, 75% to 85% seen only once; the top ten take about 29%. Sample: distant non-tumor lung tissue. These receptors came from a man aged 55 to 70 with small cell lung cancer. Both conserved end residues are part of each CDR3. D genes are given only for firm matches. Clone size, where shown, is once, few, many, or a class for clones that have expanded.

j_call: TRBJ2-1
cdr3_length: 16
clone_size: .
v_call: TRBV6-5
d_call: .
cdr3_aa: CTSSSRRVTSNGEQFF

j_call: TRBJ1-2
cdr3_length: 17
clone_size: .
v_call: TRBV6-1
d_call: .
cdr3_aa: CASSGYTLIGVLYGYTF

j_call: TRBJ2-1
cdr3_length: 14
clone_size: few
v_call: TRBV11-3
d_call: .
cdr3_aa: CASSFGEQYNEQFF

j_call: TRBJ1-2
cdr3_length: 13
clone_size: few
v_call: TRBV7-3
d_call: TRBD1
cdr3_aa: CASSVGQGYGYTF

j_call: TRBJ1-4
cdr3_length: 15
clone_size: .
v_call: TRBV11-2
d_call: .
cdr3_aa: CGSNLTGLANEKLFF

j_call: TRBJ2-5
cdr3_length: 12
clone_size: .
v_call: TRBV29-1
d_call: .
cdr3_aa: CNVRMVRETQYF

j_call: TRBJ1-5
cdr3_length: 16
clone_size: .
v_call: TRBV20-1
d_call: .
cdr3_aa: CSTERAGFNSSRPQHF

j_call: TRBJ2-5
cdr3_length: 11
clone_size: .
v_call: TRBV5-1
d_call: .
cdr3_aa: CTSSIQETQYF

j_call: TRBJ2-1
cdr3_length: 15
clone_size: .
v_call: TRBV10-3
d_call: .
cdr3_aa: CVINRAEYSYNEQFF

j_call: TRBJ2-1
cdr3_length: 16
clone_size: .
v_call: TRBV12-3/TRBV12-4
d_call: TRBD2
cdr3_aa: CASRTNSGRGDNGQFF

j_call: TRBJ1-2
cdr3_length: 12
clone_size: .
v_call: TRBV6-1
d_call: .
cdr3_aa: CASSEFVYCYTF

j_call: TRBJ2-4
cdr3_length: 16
clone_size: .
v_call: TRBV15
d_call: TRBD2
cdr3_aa: CATRGTSGTTKNIQYF

j_call: TRBJ2-7
cdr3_length: 14
clone_size: .
v_call: TRBV20-1
d_call: .
cdr3_aa: CSAGAGDGAYEQYF

j_call: TRBJ1-1
cdr3_length: 16
clone_size: .
v_call: TRBV5-6
d_call: .
cdr3_aa: CASSLASSTANTEAFF

j_call: TRBJ2-7
cdr3_length: 15
clone_size: .
v_call: TRBV12-3/TRBV12-4
d_call: .
cdr3_aa: CASTSGAGFTYEHYF

j_call: TRBJ2-3
cdr3_length: 16
clone_size: few
v_call: TRBV6-1
d_call: TRBD1
cdr3_aa: CTSSAYRGKGTDTQYF

j_call: TRBJ2-1
cdr3_length: 15
clone_size: .
v_call: TRBV11-2
d_call: .
cdr3_aa: CTSSTSKRNYSEQFF

j_call: TRBJ2-1
cdr3_length: 16
clone_size: .
v_call: TRBV11-2
d_call: TRBD2
cdr3_aa: CASNPVGTSERVEQFF

j_call: TRBJ1-2
cdr3_length: 15
clone_size: .
v_call: TRBV6-6
d_call: TRBD1
cdr3_aa: CTSSYPTGSNYGYTF

j_call: TRBJ1-1
cdr3_length: 13
clone_size: .
v_call: TRBV20-1
d_call: TRBD1
cdr3_aa: CSVLHTDRDGAFF

j_call: TRBJ2-7
cdr3_length: 16
clone_size: once
v_call: TRBV5-4
d_call: TRBD2
cdr3_aa: CANSLGASGGFYEQYF

j_call: TRBJ2-2
cdr3_length: 16
clone_size: .
v_call: TRBV4-2
d_call: .
cdr3_aa: CASSQDLRANIGERFF

j_call: TRBJ2-1
cdr3_length: 13
clone_size: .
v_call: TRBV4-2
d_call: TRBD2
cdr3_aa: CASGTRGNNEQSF

j_call: TRBJ2-3
cdr3_length: 13
clone_size: .
v_call: TRBV29-1
d_call: .
cdr3_aa: CSVEGSRTDTQYF

j_call: TRBJ2-3
cdr3_length: 15
clone_size: .
v_call: TRBV20-1
d_call: TRBD2
cdr3_aa: CNTSGGRGSTDTQYF

j_call: TRBJ2-1
cdr3_length: 11
clone_size: few
v_call: TRBV18
d_call: .
cdr3_aa: CASSPGYEQFF

j_call: TRBJ2-7
cdr3_length: 13
clone_size: .
v_call: TRBV4-1
d_call: .
cdr3_aa: CTSIFDRLYVQYF

j_call: TRBJ2-1
cdr3_length: 13
clone_size: .
v_call: TRBV6-5
d_call: .
cdr3_aa: CASREMPADEQSF

j_call: TRBJ2-1
cdr3_length: 11
clone_size: medium-sized
v_call: TRBV29-1
d_call: .
cdr3_aa: CSATYVNEQFF

j_call: TRBJ2-2
cdr3_length: 14
clone_size: .
v_call: TRBV11-2
d_call: .
cdr3_aa: CDSSRLGGVGKLFF

j_call: TRBJ1-5
cdr3_length: 15
clone_size: .
v_call: TRBV10-2
d_call: TRBD1
cdr3_aa: CASSGTGIENQPHHF

j_call: TRBJ2-1
cdr3_length: 12
clone_size: .
v_call: TRBV4-2
d_call: .
cdr3_aa: CASSQVRGPHFF

j_call: TRBJ1-1
cdr3_length: 14
clone_size: many
v_call: TRBV5-6
d_call: TRBD1
cdr3_aa: CASSRDRVYTEAFF

j_call: TRBJ2-1
cdr3_length: 16
clone_size: many
v_call: TRBV14
d_call: TRBD2
cdr3_aa: CASSQDPGRALIEQFF

j_call: TRBJ2-3
cdr3_length: 14
clone_size: .
v_call: TRBV29-1
d_call: .
cdr3_aa: CSVEDQQHTDTQYF

j_call: TRBJ1-1
cdr3_length: 18
clone_size: .
v_call: TRBV30
d_call: TRBD1
cdr3_aa: CSWSVPIIGQGGFTEAFF

j_call: TRBJ1-1
cdr3_length: 16
clone_size: .
v_call: TRBV5-6
d_call: .
cdr3_aa: CASSLAPRTANTEAFF

j_call: TRBJ2-2
cdr3_length: 16
clone_size: .
v_call: TRBV4-2
d_call: .
cdr3_aa: CACSQDLRANSWELFF

j_call: TRBJ2-7
cdr3_length: 12
clone_size: .
v_call: TRBV11-2
d_call: TRBD1
cdr3_aa: CPGSSGGSEQYF

j_call: TRBJ2-1
cdr3_length: 11
clone_size: few
v_call: TRBV29-1
d_call: .
cdr3_aa: CSLVSANEQFF

j_call: TRBJ2-1
cdr3_length: 13
clone_size: .
v_call: TRBV6-5
d_call: .
cdr3_aa: CASNYSRVNEQFF

j_call: TRBJ2-7
cdr3_length: 15
clone_size: once
v_call: TRBV11-2
d_call: TRBD2
cdr3_aa: CANSLNSSGIYEHYF